The entry that follows covers one T cell receptor (beta chain) sequence. Its matching antigen is unknown. The germline V gene encodes CDR1 MNHEY and CDR2 SMNVEV (reference sequence). The CDR3 has 19 amino acids. V shed 3 bases and J 4 bases; nucleotides not matched to a gene: 10. It was with previously described methods and listed TCR primers that bulk TCR libraries were made. TCRdb analysed the PCR reads with MiXCR anew, one entry per CDR3 protein. The sample consists of about 640,000 distinct CDR3 sequences, roughly 21% of them appearing once. This sample is part of a study of molecular identifiers for immune sequencing clone quantification. Study results and caveats: Jurkat TCR RNA spiked in from one cell could reportedly be detected among about 1.1 million naive cells.

This TCR came from a human donor in good health. Some libraries in this study had Jurkat cell RNA spiked in. The V and J genes are TRBV27 and TRBJ2-2; 14 nucleotides agree with TRBD2. Sequenced: naive CD8+ T cells from blood, with Jurkat cell RNA spiked in. Indicated subset: FACS-sorted CD8+CD4-CCR7+CD45RA+ naive T cells. The CDR3 bases are TGTGCCAGCAGTTTCTACGGACTAGCGGGGGGCTACACCACCGGGGAGCTGTTTTTT. This translates into CASSFYGLAGGYTTGELFF.